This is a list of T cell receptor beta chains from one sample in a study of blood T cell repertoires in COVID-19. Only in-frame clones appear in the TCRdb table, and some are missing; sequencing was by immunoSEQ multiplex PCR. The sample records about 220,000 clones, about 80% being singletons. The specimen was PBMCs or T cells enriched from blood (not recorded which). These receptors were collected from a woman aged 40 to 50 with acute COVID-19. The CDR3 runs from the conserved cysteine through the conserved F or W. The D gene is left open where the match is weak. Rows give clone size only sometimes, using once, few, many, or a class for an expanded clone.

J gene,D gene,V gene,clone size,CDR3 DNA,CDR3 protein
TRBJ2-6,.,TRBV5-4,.,TGTGCCAGCAGCTTCAGGAGGAACGGGGCCAACGTCCTGACTTTC,CASSFRRNGANVLTF
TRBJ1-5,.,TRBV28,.,TGTGCCAGCAGTTTGAGGGGGGGCGAGTTGAACCAGCCCCAGCATTTT,CASSLRGGELNQPQHF
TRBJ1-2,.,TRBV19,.,TGTGCCAGTAGTATAGGAGACTATGGCTACACCTTC,CASSIGDYGYTF
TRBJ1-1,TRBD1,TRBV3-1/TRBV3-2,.,TGTGCCAGCAGCCAATCGAGGGGGCCCGGTGAAGCTTTCTTT,CASSQSRGPGEAFF
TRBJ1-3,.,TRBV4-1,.,TGCGCCAGCAGCCAAGGGACGACAGGCTCCCCTGGAAACACCATATATTTT,CASSQGTTGSPGNTIYF
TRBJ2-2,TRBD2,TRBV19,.,TGTGCCAGTAGTCCCCGGGGGGGCCAAACCGGGGAGCTGTTTTTT,CASSPRGGQTGELFF
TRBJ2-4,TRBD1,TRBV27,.,TGTGCCAGCAGTTTAGGACAGGTTAGGGACATTCAGTACTTC,CASSLGQVRDIQYF
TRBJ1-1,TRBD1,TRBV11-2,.,TGTGCCAGCAGCGCCGACAGGGGCGCTGAAGCTTTCTTT,CASSADRGAEAFF
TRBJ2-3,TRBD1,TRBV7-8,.,TGTGCCAGCAGCTTGCCTCGGACAGGACACACAGATACGCAGTATTTT,CASSLPRTGHTDTQYF
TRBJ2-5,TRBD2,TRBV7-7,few,TGTGCCAGCAGTCTCCCTCGGCGGGAGTGCCAAGAGACCCAGTACTTC,CASSLPRRECQETQYF
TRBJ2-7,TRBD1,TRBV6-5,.,TGTGCCAGCAGTACCGGGACAGGGGTTTACGAGCAGTACTTC,CASSTGTGVYEQYF
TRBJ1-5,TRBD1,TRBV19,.,TGTGCGACCACAGAGGGGGCAGGGAGAGGCAATCAGCCCCAGCATTTT,CATTEGAGRGNQPQHF
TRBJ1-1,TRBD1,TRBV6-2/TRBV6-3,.,TGTGCCAGCAGCTTAAACCCAGGACAGGCTAACACTGAAGCTTTCTTT,CASSLNPGQANTEAFF
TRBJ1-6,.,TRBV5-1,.,TGCGCCAGCAGCTTGGGGACAGAGCGTACTAATTCACCCCTCCACTTT,CASSLGTERTNSPLHF
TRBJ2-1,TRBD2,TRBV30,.,TGTGCCTGGTCATTTGGGCCTAGCGGGAGCCCGAGCTCCTACAATGAGCAGTTCTTC,CAWSFGPSGSPSSYNEQFF
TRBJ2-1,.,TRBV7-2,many,TGTGCCAGCAGCCCCCAACAGGGTAGGTACAATGAGCAGTTCTTC,CASSPQQGRYNEQFF
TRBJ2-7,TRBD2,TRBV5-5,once,TGTGCCAGCTCCGGGGGGGCAGAGTGGAAGCAGTACTTC,CASSGGAEWKQYF
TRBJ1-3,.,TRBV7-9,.,TGTGCCAGCAGCAGTGACCGGGGTACCTACTCTGGAAACACCATATATTTT,CASSSDRGTYSGNTIYF
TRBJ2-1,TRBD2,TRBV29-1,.,TGCAGCGTCCCGACTAGCGTGGCCTACAATGAGCAGTTCTTC,CSVPTSVAYNEQFF
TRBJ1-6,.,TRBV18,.,TGTGCCAGCTCCCCCTCCGCACCTAGGTCCACCTATAATTCACCCCTCCACTTT,CASSPSAPRSTYNSPLHF
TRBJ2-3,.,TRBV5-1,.,TGCGCCAGCAGCTTGGCCGACAGAACAGATACGCAGTATTTT,CASSLADRTDTQYF
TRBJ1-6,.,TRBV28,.,TGTGCCAGCAATGGGAGGGTCTCCTATAATTCACCCCTCCACTTT,CASNGRVSYNSPLHF
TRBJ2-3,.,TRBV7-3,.,TGTGCCAGCAGCCATCTCCCGAGCGGGTTTTCTGCGGATACGCAGTATTTT,CASSHLPSGFSADTQYF
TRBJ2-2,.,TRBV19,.,TGTGCCAGTAGCCACGGGGAGCTGTTTTTT,CASSHGELFF
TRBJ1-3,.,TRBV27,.,TGTGCCAGCAGTTTACGGAGGGGAGGAAACACCATATATTTT,CASSLRRGGNTIYF
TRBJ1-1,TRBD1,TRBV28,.,TGTGCCAGCAGAGACAGGGGGCGTCTTATGAACACTGAAGCTTTCTTT,CASRDRGRLMNTEAFF
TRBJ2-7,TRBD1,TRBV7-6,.,TGTGCCAGCAGTTGGTCGGGGACAGGGTCGGGCGAGCAGTACTTC,CASSWSGTGSGEQYF
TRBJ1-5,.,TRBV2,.,TGTGCCAGCAGTCAGAGGGGGTCGGGTCAGCCCCAGCATTTT,CASSQRGSGQPQHF
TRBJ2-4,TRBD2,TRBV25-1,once,TGTGCCACCATGACTAGCGGGGGGGCCGGGGCCAAAAACATTCAGTACTTC,CATMTSGGAGAKNIQYF
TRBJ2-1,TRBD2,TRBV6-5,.,TGTGCCAGCAGTCGCAGACTAGCGGACTACAATGAGCAGTTCTTC,CASSRRLADYNEQFF
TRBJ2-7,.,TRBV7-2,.,TGTGCCAGCAGCCGCCAGCCAGCAGGCTACGAGCAGTACTTC,CASSRQPAGYEQYF
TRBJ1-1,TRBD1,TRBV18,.,TGTGCCAGCTCAAGGGACAGCATGAACACTGAAGCTTTCTTT,CASSRDSMNTEAFF
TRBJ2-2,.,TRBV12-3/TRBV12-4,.,TGTGCCAGCAGTACCCGTAGTGGGGAGCTGTTTTTT,CASSTRSGELFF
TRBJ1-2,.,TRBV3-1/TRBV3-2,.,TGTGCCAGCAGCCAAGCGGGCTATGGCTACACCTTC,CASSQAGYGYTF
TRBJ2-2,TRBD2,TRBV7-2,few,TGTGCCAGCAGACCTAGCGGGGGGCGGAACACCGGGGAGCTGTTTTTT,CASRPSGGRNTGELFF
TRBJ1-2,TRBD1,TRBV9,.,TGTGCCAGCAGCTTAAACTGGGGACAGGGGCTCTATGGCTACACCTTC,CASSLNWGQGLYGYTF
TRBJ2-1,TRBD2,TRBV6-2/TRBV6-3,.,TGTGCCAGCAGCCGCACGCGGGGGAGCTACAATGAGCAGTTCTTC,CASSRTRGSYNEQFF
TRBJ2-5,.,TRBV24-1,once,TGTGCCACCAGTGTAGGGCGATCCGGGAAAGAGACCCAGTACTTC,CATSVGRSGKETQYF
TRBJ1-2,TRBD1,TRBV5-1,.,TGCGCCAGCAGCTCTGACAGGGCCCTTCGTGGCTACACCTTC,CASSSDRALRGYTF
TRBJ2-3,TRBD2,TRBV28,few,TGTGCCAACGGGAGGCTCGGCACAGATACGCAGTATTTT,CANGRLGTDTQYF
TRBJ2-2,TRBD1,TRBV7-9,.,TGTGCCAGCAGCTTGATACAGGGGACCGGGGAGCTGTTTTTT,CASSLIQGTGELFF
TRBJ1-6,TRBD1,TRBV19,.,TGTGCCAGTACACAGGGGAGCTCCTATAATTCACCCCTCCACTTT,CASTQGSSYNSPLHF
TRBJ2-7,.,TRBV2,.,TGTGCCAGCAGGGCTAGCTCCGAGCAGTACTTC,CASRASSEQYF
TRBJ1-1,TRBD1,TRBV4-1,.,TGCGCCAGCAGCCAAGGGGGGGGGACAGGTCCCTTGAACACTGAAGCTTTCTTT,CASSQGGGTGPLNTEAFF
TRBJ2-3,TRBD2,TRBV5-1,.,TGCGCCAGCAGCCGGGGGGGCGAAGATACGCAGTATTTT,CASSRGGEDTQYF
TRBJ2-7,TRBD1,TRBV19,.,TGTGCCAGTCCTATGGGACAGGGTCCCTACGAGCAGTACTTC,CASPMGQGPYEQYF
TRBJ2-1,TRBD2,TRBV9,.,TGTGCCAGCAGCGTAGACCCCTCCTATAGCGGGAGGGGGTACAATGAGCAGTTCTTC,CASSVDPSYSGRGYNEQFF
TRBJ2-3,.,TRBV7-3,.,TGTGCCAGCAGCTCCACTAGCTTAGTGGGCGATACGCAGTATTTT,CASSSTSLVGDTQYF